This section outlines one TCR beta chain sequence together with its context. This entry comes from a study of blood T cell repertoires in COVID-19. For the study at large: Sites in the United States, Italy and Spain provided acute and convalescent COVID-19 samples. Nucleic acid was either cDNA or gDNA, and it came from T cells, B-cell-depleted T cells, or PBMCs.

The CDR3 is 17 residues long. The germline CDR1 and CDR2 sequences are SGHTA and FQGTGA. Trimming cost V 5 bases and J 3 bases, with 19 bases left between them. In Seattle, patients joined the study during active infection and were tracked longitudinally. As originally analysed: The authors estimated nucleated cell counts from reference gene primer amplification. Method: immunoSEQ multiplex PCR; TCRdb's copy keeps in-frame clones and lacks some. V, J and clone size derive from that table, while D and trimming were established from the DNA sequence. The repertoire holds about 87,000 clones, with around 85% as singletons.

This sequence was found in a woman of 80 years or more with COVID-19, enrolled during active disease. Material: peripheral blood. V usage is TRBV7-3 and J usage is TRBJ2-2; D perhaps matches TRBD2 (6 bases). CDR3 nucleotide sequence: TGTGCCAGCAGCAACGGGGTTTTCGGGGACTACACCGGGGAGCTGTTTTTT. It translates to CASSNGVFGDYTGELFF.